These 32 T cell receptor beta chains were sequenced from one sample in a study of T cells in Graves' hyperthyroidism and ophthalmopathy. Amplification of TCR beta CDR3 regions was performed using RNA transcripts as template. TCR CDR3 underwent first-round RT-PCR with the HTBI primer set. TCRdb called the multiplex PCR reads again in MiXCR, with one record for every CDR3 protein. In the table there are hundreds of thousands of distinct CDR3 sequences, around 13% of which are singletons. Sequencing used blood. The receptors were gathered from a woman in her 40s with Graves' hyperthyroidism.

Ten or more counts support this clonotype. The chain has TRBV6-6 and TRBJ2-7; 9 nucleotides match TRBD1. CDR1 is MNHNY, CDR2 SVGAGI, per germline (reference sequence). The ends lost 0 bases at V and 5 bases at J; junction bases unmatched: 5. The CDR3 contains 15 residues. CDR3 nucleotide sequence: TGTGCCAGCAGTTACTCGACAGGGGGAGGACACGAGCAGTACTTC. It yields the protein CASSYSTGGGHEQYF.

This clonotype has ten or more counts. The CDR3 region is CASSLTLNPTHQETQYF. Written as DNA, the CDR3 is TGTGCCAGCAGCTTAACCCTGAACCCGACACATCAAGAGACCCAGTACTTC. This chain links TRBV11-3 with TRBJ2-5, with D unclear. Germline-derived CDR1 and CDR2 are SGHNT and YENEEA. The length of the CDR3 is 17 residues. V gave up 2 bases and J gave up 2 bases, with 18 bases separating them.

In this sample, this clonotype turned up many times. V is TRBV11-2 and J is TRBJ2-5, with 7 positions matching TRBD2. In germline, CDR1 is SGHAT, CDR2 FQNNGV. The length of the CDR3 is 14 residues. The junction had 9 bases not matched to a gene; V was cut back by 6 bases and J by 5 bases. The CDR3 bases are TGTGCCAGCAGTTCCAGCGGGATGGGGGAGACCCAGTACTTC. This translates into CASSSSGMGETQYF.

The sample holds a few counts of this clonotype. The chain links TRBV20-1 to TRBJ2-5, with D possibly TRBD2 on 5 matching bases. Looked up from germline, CDR1 is DFQATT and CDR2 is SNEGSKA (reference sequence). The CDR3 is made up of 13 amino acids. With 8 bases removed from V and 0 bases from J, the gap between germline ends came to 13 bases. The CDR3 sequence: CSSDGEYQETQYF. For the CDR3, the DNA is TGCAGTTCAGACGGGGAGTACCAAGAGACCCAGTACTTC.

This clonotype was counted many times. Its ends do not fully match the called genes, so a read error is possible. This chain connects TRBV20-1 to TRBJ2-7, with a weak D call TRBD2 (6 bases). Germline CDR1 and CDR2: DFQATT and SNEGSKA (reference sequence). The CDR3 is made up of 14 amino acids. The chain's CDR3 is CSAVGLSSSYGQYF. CDR3 DNA sequence: TGCAGTGCAGTCGGACTATCGTCTTCCTACGGGCAGTACTTC.

This chain uses TRBV3-1 with TRBJ1-1; the D gene is possibly TRBD1 (5 bases). From germline, CDR1 is LGHDT and CDR2 YNNKEL (reference sequence). V gave up 0 bases and J gave up 4 bases, with 15 bases separating them. The length of the CDR3 is 16 residues. The CDR3 nucleotides read TGTGCCAGCAGCCAAGAGGGCAACAGGTGGATCACTGAAGCTTTCTTT. Its translation: CASSQEGNRWITEAFF.

The V call is TRBV10-1, the J call TRBJ2-1; 7 bases align to TRBD1. The CDR3 is 16 amino acids. Per germline, CDR1 WNHNN and CDR2 SYGVQD (reference sequence). V gave up 3 bases and J gave up 5 bases; unmatched junction bases: 10. The CDR3 region has the DNA TGCGCCAGCAGTGAACGAAGGGGGCTTACCCACAATGAGCAGTTCTTC. It specifies CASSERRGLTHNEQFF.

This clonotype has a count of ten or more. The chain couples TRBV27 to TRBJ1-1; 9 bases map to TRBD1. The CDR3 length is 15 residues. Trimming cost V 5 bases and J 5 bases; bases outside gene matches: 9. Germline V gene data show CDR1 as MNHEY and CDR2 as SMNVEV (reference sequence). CDR3 protein: CASSPMGTGSTEAFF. CDR3 nucleotide sequence: TGTGCCAGCAGTCCAATGGGGACAGGGTCAACTGAAGCTTTCTTT.

This clonotype has ten or more counts. The chain couples TRBV2 to TRBJ1-6; D remains ambiguous. The CDR3 has 11 residues. CDR1 and CDR2 from the germline V gene are SNHLY and FYNNEI. V was trimmed by 2 bases and J by 8 bases, leaving 1 base between them. The DNA of the CDR3 is TGTGCCAGCAGTGAATATTCACCCCTCCACTTT. Translating gives CASSEYSPLHF.

This clonotype was recorded a few times. The chain links TRBV12-3 or TRBV12-4 to TRBJ1-3; 8 nucleotides line up with TRBD1. J gave up 4 bases and V 3 bases, and 11 bases lay outside the gene matches. This CDR3 has 17 amino acids. This CDR3 reads CASSFSPQGVTGNTIYF. The CDR3 DNA follows: TGTGCCAGCAGTTTTAGCCCACAGGGGGTGACGGGAAACACCATATATTTT.

The V gene is TRBV5-1, the J gene TRBJ1-3; tentative D call: TRBD1 (5 bases). The CDR3 contains 14 residues. Per germline, CDR1 SGHRS and CDR2 YFSETQ. The V and J ends lost 7 bases and 6 bases respectively, with 17 bases between them. The CDR3 DNA reads TGCGCCAGCCGGGACGGAGGTGCTTCAAACACCATATATTTT. This encodes CASRDGGASNTIYF.

This clonotype has ten or more counts. The chain is built from TRBV5-6 and TRBJ2-3; 7 bases align to TRBD2. The CDR3 has 17 amino acids. CDR1 and CDR2 (germline): SGHDT, YYEEEE. The trim removed 1 base at V and 2 bases at J, leaving 10 bases unmatched. This CDR3 reads CASSLWQRDSFTDTQYF. CDR3 DNA: TGTGCCAGCAGCTTGTGGCAGCGGGATTCCTTCACAGATACGCAGTATTTT.

This clonotype was detected a few times. The CDR3 spells CASSGWEGPGELFF. CDR3 in DNA: TGCGCCAGCAGTGGGTGGGAGGGACCCGGGGAGCTGTTTTTT. The chain couples TRBV10-2 to TRBJ2-2; 7 nucleotides align to TRBD2. This CDR3 comprises 14 residues. Germline lookup yields CDR1 WSHSY and CDR2 SAAADI. J lost 6 bases, V lost 4 bases, and 5 bases had no gene match.

This clonotype occurred many times. V and J are TRBV13 and TRBJ2-5; TRBD2 aligns across 13 bases. The CDR3 length is 14 residues. The trim removed 6 bases at V and 4 bases at J, leaving 2 bases unmatched. CDR1 is PRHDT, CDR2 FYEKMQ, per germline (reference sequence). Written as DNA, the CDR3 is TGTGCCAGCAGTAGGACTAGCGGGAGAGAGACCCAGTACTTC. Translated, it gives CASSRTSGRETQYF.

The sample holds many counts of this clonotype. The V and J genes are TRBV30 and TRBJ2-2; D may be TRBD2 (5 bases). The CDR3 contains 14 residues. V was cut by 0 bases and J by 5 bases, with 10 bases left in between. CDR1 is GTSNPN and CDR2 is SVGIG in the germline V gene (reference sequence). For the CDR3, the DNA is TGTGCCTGGAGTGTGGCTAGCAGGACCGGGGAGCTGTTTTTT. This encodes CAWSVASRTGELFF.

This clonotype was seen many times. This chain uses TRBV12-3 or TRBV12-4 with TRBJ2-1; possibly TRBD1 for D (6 bases). The germline V and J ends were trimmed by 5 bases and 2 bases, with 16 bases remaining between them. CDR3 length equals 16 residues. DNA for the CDR3: TGTGCCAGCAGTAGTAAGGGACACTCGACCTACAATGAGCAGTTCTTC. It specifies CASSSKGHSTYNEQFF.

This clonotype has at least ten counts. The CDR3 bases are TGCGCCAGCAGGGGCGGGAGTTTCTACGAGCAGTACTTC. Amino acid sequence: CASRGGSFYEQYF. The V call is TRBV5-1, the J call TRBJ2-7, with 7 positions matching TRBD2. There are 13 residues in the CDR3. Germline lookup yields CDR1 SGHRS and CDR2 YFSETQ. Losses at the gene ends were 5 bases for V and 3 bases for J; bases not matched to a gene: 5.

As for this clonotype: An end of the junction does not agree with germline; a read error may underlie this. The rearrangement uses TRBV30 and TRBJ2-7; 8 nucleotides line up with TRBD2. The CDR3 has 14 residues. The germline CDR1 and CDR2 sequences are GTSNPN and SVGIG (reference sequence). CDR3 coding DNA: TGTGCCTGGAGTAGCGGGGGACACCTCTACGAGCAGCACTTC. It yields the protein CAWSSGGHLYEQHF.

This clonotype occurred many times. The chain links TRBV9 to TRBJ1-3; D not resolved. V shed 5 bases and J shed 4 bases, with 10 bases lying between them. This CDR3 has 13 residues. Germline V gives CDR1 SGDLS, CDR2 YYNGEE. CDR3 coding DNA: TGTGCCAGCAGGCCAGGAGCGGGAAACACCATATATTTT. Residues: CASRPGAGNTIYF.

The chain has TRBV12-5 and TRBJ2-1, with a weak D call TRBD2 (6 bases). Per the germline V gene, CDR1 is LGHNT and CDR2 is FRNRAP. Trimming cost V 5 bases and J 4 bases, with 9 bases left between them. The CDR3 totals 13 residues. The CDR3 DNA follows: TGTGCTAGTGGTGGTAGCGGATACAATGAGCAGTTCTTC. It translates to CASGGSGYNEQFF.

The chain has TRBV28 and TRBJ1-5; no reliable D call. Trimming pared 7 bases from V and 0 bases from J, leaving 10 bases between. Germline V CDR1 and CDR2: MDHEN, SYDVKM. The CDR3 covers 14 residues. The CDR3 coding sequence is TGTGCCAGCATGGGGTTCTATAGCAATCAGCCCCAGCATTTT. Its translation: CASMGFYSNQPQHF.

This clonotype was recorded many times. The CDR3 region has the DNA TGTGCCAGCAGCATAGATCCGGGACCCAAGGAGACCCAGTACTTC. This translates into CASSIDPGPKETQYF. The chain employs TRBV13 and TRBJ2-5; D possibly matches TRBD1 or TRBD2 (5 bases each). The CDR3 runs to 15 residues. Germline-derived CDR1 and CDR2 are PRHDT and FYEKMQ (reference sequence). Trimming left V 5 bases short and J 5 bases short, with 18 bases between.

This clonotype was counted many times. V and J are TRBV27 and TRBJ1-1; TRBD1 might be the D (6 bases). The CDR3 extends over 15 amino acids. Looked up from germline, CDR1 is MNHEY and CDR2 is SMNVEV (reference sequence). The V end lost 3 bases, the J end lost 1 base, and 12 bases lay between the germline ends. The CDR3 DNA is TGTGCCAGCAGTTTCGGGACACCTTGGAACACTGAAGCTTTCTTT. This encodes CASSFGTPWNTEAFF.

This clonotype was recorded at least ten times. The chain uses TRBV28 and TRBJ2-7; 8 nucleotides line up with TRBD2. CDR3 length: 15 residues. Germline CDR1 and CDR2: MDHEN and SYDVKM. The V and J ends lost 5 bases and 3 bases, in that order; junction bases with no gene match: 9. Written as DNA, the CDR3 is TGTGCCAGCAGTCCTAGGGATAGCGGGATCTACGAGCAGTACTTC. Translated: CASSPRDSGIYEQYF. Complete variable domain (other parts from reference TRBV28 and TRBJ2-7): DVKVTQSSRYLVKRTGEKVFLECVQDMDHENMFWYRQDPGLGLRLIYFSYDVKMKEKGDIPEGYSVSREKKERFSLILESASTNQTSMYLCASSPRDSGIYEQYFGPGTRLTVT.

Points on this clonotype: Just one base apart from a much larger clone, this may be a read error. The chain employs TRBV5-6 and TRBJ2-7; TRBD2 aligns across 12 bases. Germline assignment: CDR1 SGHDT and CDR2 YYEEEE. This CDR3 has 18 residues. The CDR3 DNA sequence: TGTACCAGCAGCTTGTGGGCTAGCGGGAGGGGTTCTTTCTACGAGCAGTACTTC. It codes for CTSSLWASGRGSFYEQYF.

This clonotype has a count of ten or more. The rearrangement joins TRBV12-3 or TRBV12-4 to TRBJ2-7; D call uncertain. There are 13 residues in the CDR3. V was trimmed by 3 bases and J by 3 bases, leaving 9 bases between them. The CDR3 reads CASSFVGNYEQYF. The CDR3, as DNA: TGTGCCAGCAGTTTCGTTGGGAACTACGAGCAGTACTTC.

The V and J genes are TRBV19 and TRBJ2-1, with D maybe TRBD2 (5 bases). CDR3 length: 15 amino acids. V was cut by 7 bases and J by 1 base, with 14 bases left in between. The germline V gene has CDR1 LNHDA and CDR2 SQIVND (reference sequence). CDR3: CASTQLGGSYNEQFF. The CDR3 coding sequence is TGTGCCAGTACCCAACTAGGTGGTTCCTACAATGAGCAGTTCTTC.

In its sample, this clonotype was seen a few times. The conserved final phenylalanine or tryptophan is absent from the CDR3, which likely points to a read error. The chain carries TRBV5-1 and TRBJ2-2, with D perhaps being TRBD1 or TRBD2 (6 bases each). Germline loops: CDR1 SGHRS, CDR2 YFSETQ. CDR3 length equals 15 residues. Trimming shortened V by 0 bases and J by 1 base, and 7 bases separated the two germline ends. In DNA, the CDR3 is TGCGCCAGCAGCTTGGAGGGGGGGAACACCGGGGAGCTGTTTCTT. Its translation: CASSLEGGNTGELFL.

In this sample, this clonotype turned up a few times. The chain combines TRBV25-1 with TRBJ1-6; 8 bases align to TRBD1. This CDR3 is 15 amino acids long. The junction had 3 bases not matched to a gene; V was cut back by 1 base and J by 7 bases. Germline V gene sequence: CDR1 MGHDK, CDR2 SYGVNS. CDR3 protein: CASSEWTGMNSPLHF. CDR3 DNA sequence: TGTGCCAGCAGTGAATGGACAGGGATGAATTCACCCCTCCACTTT.

This clonotype was picked up many times. The chain uses TRBV11-3 and TRBJ2-5; tentatively, D is TRBD1 (5 bases). The CDR3 is 15 residues long. The ends were cut back, 5 bases at V and 1 base at J, with 14 bases in the middle. From germline, CDR1 is SGHNT and CDR2 YENEEA. The CDR3 protein is CASSAIWGPQETQYF. The CDR3 nucleotides read TGTGCCAGCAGCGCTATTTGGGGCCCCCAAGAGACCCAGTACTTC.

This clonotype was counted at least ten times. CDR3 region: CASSYIGTGPIGDTEAFF. As DNA, the CDR3 is TGTGCCAGCAGTTACATAGGGACGGGACCTATTGGGGACACTGAAGCTTTCTTT. The chain is built from TRBV6-2 or TRBV6-3 and TRBJ1-1; a weak D match, TRBD1 (5 bases). CDR1 is MNHEY and CDR2 is SVGEGT in the germline V gene. The CDR3 contains 18 residues. Trimming stripped 2 bases from V and 3 bases from J, with 22 bases between.

Ten or more counts support this clonotype. This chain joins TRBV7-9 and TRBJ2-2, with TRBD2 matching 11 bases. The CDR3 loop spans 15 amino acids. Looked up from germline, CDR1 is SEHNR and CDR2 is FQNEAQ (reference sequence). The junction had 1 base not matched to a gene; V was cut back by 1 base and J by 6 bases. CDR3 region: CASSLGLAGPGELFF. DNA for the CDR3: TGTGCCAGCAGCTTAGGACTAGCGGGACCCGGGGAGCTGTTTTTT.